The 11 T cell receptor beta chains below come from one sample, sequenced in a study of shared clonotypes between healthy human individuals. Profiled with immunoSEQ multiplex PCR; TCRdb holds only in-frame clones, not every one. The sample lists roughly 890,000 clones; 80% to 95% were seen once. CD8 cells regarded as naive lacked CD45RO, were positively chosen for CCR7, and omitted terminally differentiated effector memory CD45RA+ cells. What was sequenced was naive CD8+ T cells sorted from blood. The receptors were gathered from a man aged 25-40 years in good health.

This chain joins TRBV7-2 and TRBJ2-3, with a possible D match to TRBD2 (6 bases). There are 15 residues in the CDR3. Trimming cost V 2 bases and J 4 bases, with 13 bases left between them. CDR1 SGHTA and CDR2 FQGNSA come from the germline V gene. CDR3 residues: CASSLPGVGADTQYF. The CDR3 region has the DNA TGTGCCAGCAGCTTACCGGGGGTCGGTGCAGATACGCAGTATTTT.

The chain uses TRBV27 and TRBJ2-1; no reliable D call. Germline V lookup: CDR1 MNHEY, CDR2 SMNVEV (reference sequence). This CDR3 contains 15 residues. Trimming shortened V by 3 bases and J by 5 bases, and 14 bases separated the two germline ends. The CDR3 is CASSFLSSSDNEQFF. For the CDR3, the DNA is TGTGCCAGCAGTTTTTTATCCAGTTCCGACAATGAGCAGTTCTTC.

This chain connects TRBV7-2 to TRBJ2-1; D possibly corresponds to TRBD1 (6 bases). The CDR3 is 15 residues long. Germline V gene sequence: CDR1 SGHTA, CDR2 FQGNSA. Trimming removed 3 bases from V and 2 bases from J, with 11 bases in between. This CDR3 reads CASSFRGNAYNEQFF. The CDR3 DNA reads as TGTGCCAGCAGCTTCAGGGGTAACGCCTACAATGAGCAGTTCTTC.

The chain links TRBV7-2 to TRBJ2-7, with D perhaps TRBD2 (5 bases). Germline CDR1 and CDR2: SGHTA and FQGNSA. This CDR3 comprises 12 residues. Trimming stripped 7 bases from V and 2 bases from J, with 9 bases between. As DNA, the CDR3 is TGTGCCAGCAACCTAGCCCCCTACGAGCAGTACTTC. It encodes CASNLAPYEQYF.

The chain combines TRBV15 with TRBJ2-1; D unresolved. The CDR3 length is 14 residues. Germline V lookup: CDR1 LNHNV, CDR2 YYDKDF (reference sequence). Trimming pared 2 bases from V and 7 bases from J, leaving 12 bases between. The chain's CDR3 is CATSRKDGLNEQFF. The CDR3, as DNA: TGTGCCACCAGCAGAAAAGATGGATTAAATGAGCAGTTCTTC. Based on the CDR3 plus reference TRBV15 and TRBJ2-1, the full variable domain is DAMVIQNPRYQVTQFGKPVTLSCSQTLNHNVMYWYQQKSSQAPKLLFHYYDKDFNNEADTPDNFQSRRPNTSFCFLDIRSPGLGDTAMYLCATSRKDGLNEQFFGPGTRLTVL.

Of note for this clone: Different DNA sequences within this sample yield the same CDR3. The V call is TRBV28, the J call TRBJ2-7; TRBD2 matches at 7 bases. Germline V gene sequence: CDR1 MDHEN, CDR2 SYDVKM. CDR3 length: 12 amino acids. Germline trimming cut 7 bases from V and 3 bases from J; bases unmatched to any gene: 3. This CDR3 reads CASNPGGYEQYF. Here the CDR3 DNA reads TGTGCCAGCAACCCGGGAGGCTACGAGCAGTACTTC.

The chain recombines TRBV7-9 with TRBJ2-5, with a tentative D call TRBD1 (6 bases). CDR3 length: 14 amino acids. The V gene's germline CDR1 is SEHNR and CDR2 FQNEAQ (reference sequence). The ends were cut back, 4 bases at V and 0 bases at J, with 9 bases in the middle. The CDR3 DNA reads as TGTGCCAGCAGCTCGGACAGCGACCAAGAGACCCAGTACTTC. Protein product: CASSSDSDQETQYF. Supplemented by reference TRBV7-9 and TRBJ2-5, the full variable domain reads DTGVSQNPRHKITKRGQNVTFRCDPISEHNRLYWYRQTLGQGPEFLTYFQNEAQLEKSRLLSDRFSAERPKGSFSTLEIQRTEQGDSAMYLCASSSDSDQETQYFGPGTRLLVL.

The V and J genes are TRBV7-9 and TRBJ2-7, with TRBD1 identical over 7 bases. In germline, CDR1 is SEHNR, CDR2 FQNEAQ (reference sequence). This CDR3 is 15 amino acids long. After removal of 8 bases from V and 2 bases from J, the junction contained 12 bases not matched to a gene. Here the CDR3 reads CASVKYDRAPYEQYF. CDR3 coding DNA: TGTGCCAGCGTTAAATATGACAGGGCCCCCTACGAGCAGTACTTC.

This chain connects TRBV5-6 to TRBJ1-2, with a possible D match to TRBD1 (6 bases). V was trimmed by 3 bases and J by 4 bases, leaving 19 bases between them. Germline V gene lookup returns CDR1 SGHDT and CDR2 YYEEEE. This CDR3 comprises 16 residues. This CDR3 reads CASSSPHRVDLYGYTF. CDR3 bases: TGTGCCAGCAGCTCGCCCCACAGGGTAGATCTCTATGGCTACACCTTC.

This clone appeared a few times. This chain uses TRBV19 with TRBJ2-7, with 8 positions matching TRBD1. Germline CDR1 reads LNHDA; CDR2 reads SQIVND (reference sequence). The CDR3 runs to 14 residues. The ends lost 6 bases at V and 0 bases at J; junction bases unmatched: 4. The CDR3 spells CASSSGTGSYEQYF. CDR3 coding DNA: TGTGCCAGTAGCTCCGGGACAGGCTCCTACGAGCAGTACTTC.

The chain has TRBV7-9 and TRBJ1-2; no clear D gene. Per the germline V gene, CDR1 is SEHNR and CDR2 is FQNEAQ (reference sequence). Trimming shortened V by 4 bases and J by 8 bases, and 14 bases separated the two germline ends. The length of the CDR3 is 13 residues. CDR3: CASSSSGPRGYTF. CDR3 bases: TGTGCCAGCAGCTCCAGCGGCCCGAGGGGCTACACCTTC.